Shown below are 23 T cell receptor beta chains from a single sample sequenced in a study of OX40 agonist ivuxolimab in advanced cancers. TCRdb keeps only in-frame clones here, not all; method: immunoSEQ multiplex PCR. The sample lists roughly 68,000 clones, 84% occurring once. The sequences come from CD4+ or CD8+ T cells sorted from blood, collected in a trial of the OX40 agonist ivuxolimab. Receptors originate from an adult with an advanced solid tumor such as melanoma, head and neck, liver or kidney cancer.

CDR3 protein: CASSLGTSGRRSSYEQYF. The CDR3 DNA reads as TGTGCCAGCAGCCTCGGGACTAGCGGGCGTAGGAGCTCCTACGAGCAGTACTTC. The chain has TRBV28 and TRBJ2-7, with 12 bases fitting TRBD2. The CDR3 is 18 residues long. Trimming cost V 6 bases and J 0 bases; bases outside gene matches: 12. The germline gives CDR1 MDHEN, CDR2 SYDVKM.

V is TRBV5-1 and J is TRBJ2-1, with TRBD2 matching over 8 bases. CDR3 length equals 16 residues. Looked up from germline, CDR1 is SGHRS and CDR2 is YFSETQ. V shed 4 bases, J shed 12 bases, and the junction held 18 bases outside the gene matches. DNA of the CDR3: TGCGCCAGCAGCACCGACCCCGGGACTAGTTATTCTGGGCAGTTCTTC. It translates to CASSTDPGTSYSGQFF.

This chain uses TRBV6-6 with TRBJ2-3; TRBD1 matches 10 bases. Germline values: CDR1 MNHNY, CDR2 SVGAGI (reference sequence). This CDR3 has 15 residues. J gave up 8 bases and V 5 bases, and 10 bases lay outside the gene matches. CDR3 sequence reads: CASSTTGGAMLTQYF. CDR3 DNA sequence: TGTGCCAGCAGTACGACAGGGGGCGCGATGCTTACGCAGTATTTT.

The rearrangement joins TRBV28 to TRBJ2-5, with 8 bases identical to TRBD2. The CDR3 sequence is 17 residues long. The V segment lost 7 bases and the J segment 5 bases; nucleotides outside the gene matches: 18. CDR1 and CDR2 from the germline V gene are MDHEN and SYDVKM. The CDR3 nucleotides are TGTGCCAGCACCCCGGGGGGCGGGAGGTTGCCCCGCGAGACCCAGTACTTC. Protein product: CASTPGGGRLPRETQYF.

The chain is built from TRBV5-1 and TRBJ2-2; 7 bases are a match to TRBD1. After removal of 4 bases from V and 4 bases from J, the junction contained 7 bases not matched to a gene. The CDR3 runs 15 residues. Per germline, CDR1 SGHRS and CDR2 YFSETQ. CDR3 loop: CASSTSGTATGELFF. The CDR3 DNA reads TGCGCCAGCAGCACCTCCGGGACAGCCACCGGGGAGCTGTTTTTT.

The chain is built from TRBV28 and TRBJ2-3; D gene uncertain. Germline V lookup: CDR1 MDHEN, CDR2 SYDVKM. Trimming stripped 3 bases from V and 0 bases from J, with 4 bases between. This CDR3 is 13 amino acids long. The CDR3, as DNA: TGTGCCAGCAGTTTTAGGAGCACAGATACGCAGTATTTT. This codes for CASSFRSTDTQYF.

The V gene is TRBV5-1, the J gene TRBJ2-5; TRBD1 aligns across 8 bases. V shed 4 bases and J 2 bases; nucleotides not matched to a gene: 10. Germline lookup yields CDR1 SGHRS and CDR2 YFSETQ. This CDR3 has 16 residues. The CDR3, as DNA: TGCGCCAGCAGCCCCATGGATACAGGGGGACAAGAGACCCAGTACTTC. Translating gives CASSPMDTGGQETQYF.

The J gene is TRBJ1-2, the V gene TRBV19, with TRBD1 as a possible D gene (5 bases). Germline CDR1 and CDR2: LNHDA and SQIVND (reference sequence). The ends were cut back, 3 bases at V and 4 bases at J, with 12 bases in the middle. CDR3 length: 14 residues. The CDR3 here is CASSISAGTYGYTF. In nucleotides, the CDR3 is TGTGCCAGTAGTATTTCGGCAGGGACCTATGGCTACACCTTC. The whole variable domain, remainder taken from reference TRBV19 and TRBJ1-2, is DGGITQSPKYLFRKEGQNVTLSCEQNLNHDAMYWYRQDPGQGLRLIYYSQIVNDFQKGDIAEGYSVSREKKESFPLTVTSAQKNPTAFYLCASSISAGTYGYTFGSGTRLTVV.

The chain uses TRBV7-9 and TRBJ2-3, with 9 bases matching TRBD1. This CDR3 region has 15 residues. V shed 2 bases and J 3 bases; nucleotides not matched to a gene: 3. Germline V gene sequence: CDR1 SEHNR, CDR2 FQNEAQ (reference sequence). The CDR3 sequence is CASSLMGQGTDTQYF. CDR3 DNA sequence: TGTGCCAGCAGCTTAATGGGACAGGGAACAGATACGCAGTATTTT.

The DNA of the CDR3 is TGCGCCAGCAGTCACTCGGGACATTATCACCTTACCTACGAGCAGTACTTC. This encodes CASSHSGHYHLTYEQYF. The V and J genes are TRBV23-1 and TRBJ2-7, with D tentatively TRBD1 (6 bases). TRBV23-1 is given ORF status, its function remaining uncertain. Trimming took 3 bases from V and 2 from J, leaving 20 bases between them. The CDR3 spans 17 residues.

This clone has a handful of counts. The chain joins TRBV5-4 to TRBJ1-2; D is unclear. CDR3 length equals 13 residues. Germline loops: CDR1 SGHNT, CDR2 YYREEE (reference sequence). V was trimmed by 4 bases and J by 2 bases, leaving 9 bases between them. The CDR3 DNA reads TGTGCCAGCAGCGACGGAGGGAACTATGGCTACACCTTC. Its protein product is CASSDGGNYGYTF.

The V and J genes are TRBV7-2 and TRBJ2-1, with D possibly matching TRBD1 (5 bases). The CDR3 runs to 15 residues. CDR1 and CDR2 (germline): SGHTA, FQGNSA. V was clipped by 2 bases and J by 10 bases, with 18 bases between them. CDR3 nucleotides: TGTGCCAGCAGCTTAAGGAGTGGGGCCGATAGGGAGCAGTTCTTC. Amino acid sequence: CASSLRSGADREQFF.

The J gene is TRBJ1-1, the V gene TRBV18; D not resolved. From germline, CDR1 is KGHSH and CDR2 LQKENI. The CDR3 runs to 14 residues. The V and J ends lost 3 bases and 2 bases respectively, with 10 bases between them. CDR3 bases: TGTGCCAGCTCACCGGCCGGGAAAAACACTGAAGCTTTCTTT. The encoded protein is CASSPAGKNTEAFF.

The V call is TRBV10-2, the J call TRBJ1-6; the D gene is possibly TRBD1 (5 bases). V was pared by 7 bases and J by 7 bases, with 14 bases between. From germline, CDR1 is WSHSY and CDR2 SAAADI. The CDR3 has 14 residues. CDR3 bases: TGCGCCAGCACCCTGGGACGGACCAATTCACCCCTCCACTTT. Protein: CASTLGRTNSPLHF.

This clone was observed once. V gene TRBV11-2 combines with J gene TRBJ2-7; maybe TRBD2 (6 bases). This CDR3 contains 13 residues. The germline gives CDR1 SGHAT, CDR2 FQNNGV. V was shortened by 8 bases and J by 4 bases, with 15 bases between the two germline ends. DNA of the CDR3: TGTGCCAGCGCTCCGGGGGACTTGTACGAGCAGTACTTC. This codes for CASAPGDLYEQYF.

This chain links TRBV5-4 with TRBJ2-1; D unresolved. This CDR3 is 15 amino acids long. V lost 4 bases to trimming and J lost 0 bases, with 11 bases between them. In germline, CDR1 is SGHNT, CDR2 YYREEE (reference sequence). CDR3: CASSADLYSYNEQFF. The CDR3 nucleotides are TGTGCCAGCAGCGCAGATTTATACTCCTACAATGAGCAGTTCTTC.

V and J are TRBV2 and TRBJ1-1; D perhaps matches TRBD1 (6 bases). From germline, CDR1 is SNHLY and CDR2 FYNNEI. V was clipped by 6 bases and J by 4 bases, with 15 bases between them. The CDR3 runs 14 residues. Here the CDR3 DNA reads TGTGCCAGCAGAGCCACAGGGTCGGCCACTGAAGCTTTCTTT. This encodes CASRATGSATEAFF.

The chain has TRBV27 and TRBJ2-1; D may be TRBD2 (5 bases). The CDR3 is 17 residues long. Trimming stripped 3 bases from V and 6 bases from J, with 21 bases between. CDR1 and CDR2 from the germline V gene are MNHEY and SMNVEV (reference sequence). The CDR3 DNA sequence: TGTGCCAGCAGTTTTAGGTATGCCCTCGGGATCATCAATGAGCAGTTCTTC. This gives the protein CASSFRYALGIINEQFF.

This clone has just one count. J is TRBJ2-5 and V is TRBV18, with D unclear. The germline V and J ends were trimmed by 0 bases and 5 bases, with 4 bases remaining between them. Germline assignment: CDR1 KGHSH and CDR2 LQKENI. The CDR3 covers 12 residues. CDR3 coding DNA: TGTGCCAGCTCACCACCGGCGGAGACCCAGTACTTC. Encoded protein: CASSPPAETQYF.

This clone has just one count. The CDR3 DNA follows: TGTGCCAGCAGCTTATCGACCTACGAGCCCCAGCATTTT. As protein: CASSLSTYEPQHF. The V gene is TRBV7-6, the J gene TRBJ1-5; D is unresolved. V was trimmed by 2 bases and J by 8 bases, leaving 10 bases between them. Germline V lookup: CDR1 SGHVS, CDR2 FNYEAQ. The CDR3 runs to 13 residues.

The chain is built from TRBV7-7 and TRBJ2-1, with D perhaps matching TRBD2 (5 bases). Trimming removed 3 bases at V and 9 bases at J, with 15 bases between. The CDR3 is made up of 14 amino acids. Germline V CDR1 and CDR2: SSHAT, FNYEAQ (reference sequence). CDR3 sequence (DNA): TGTGCCAGCAGCTTTGACCCAGAGGGTGGTGAGCAGTTCTTC. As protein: CASSFDPEGGEQFF.

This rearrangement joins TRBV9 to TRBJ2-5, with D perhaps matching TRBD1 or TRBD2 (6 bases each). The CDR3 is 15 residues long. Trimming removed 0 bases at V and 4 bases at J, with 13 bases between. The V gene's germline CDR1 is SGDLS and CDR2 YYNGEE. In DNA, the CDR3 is TGTGCCAGCAGCGTAGCTAGTTGGGGGGCAGAGACCCAGTACTTC. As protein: CASSVASWGAETQYF.

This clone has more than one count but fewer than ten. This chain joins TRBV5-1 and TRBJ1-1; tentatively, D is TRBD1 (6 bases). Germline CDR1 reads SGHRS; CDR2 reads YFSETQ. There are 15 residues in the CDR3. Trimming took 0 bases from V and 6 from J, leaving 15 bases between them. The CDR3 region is CASSLAPGARPEAFF. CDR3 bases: TGCGCCAGCAGCTTGGCTCCGGGGGCGCGGCCTGAAGCTTTCTTT.